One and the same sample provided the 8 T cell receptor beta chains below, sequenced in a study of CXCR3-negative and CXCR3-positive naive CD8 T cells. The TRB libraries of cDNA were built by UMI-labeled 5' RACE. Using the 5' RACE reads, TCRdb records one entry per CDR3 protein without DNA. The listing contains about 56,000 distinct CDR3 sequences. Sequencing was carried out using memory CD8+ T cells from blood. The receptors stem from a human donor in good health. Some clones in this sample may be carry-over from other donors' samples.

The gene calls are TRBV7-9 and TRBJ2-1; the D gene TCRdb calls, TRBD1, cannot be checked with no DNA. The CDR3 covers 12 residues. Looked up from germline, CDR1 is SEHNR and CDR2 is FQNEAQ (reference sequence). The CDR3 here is CASSLTLQGTFF.

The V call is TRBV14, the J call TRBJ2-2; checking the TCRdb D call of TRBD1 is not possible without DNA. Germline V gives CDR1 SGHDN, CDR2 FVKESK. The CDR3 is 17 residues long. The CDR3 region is CASSQESSDPGTGELFF.

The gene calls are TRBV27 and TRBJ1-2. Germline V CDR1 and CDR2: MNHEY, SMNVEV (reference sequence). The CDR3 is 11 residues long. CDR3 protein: CASRDDDGYTF.

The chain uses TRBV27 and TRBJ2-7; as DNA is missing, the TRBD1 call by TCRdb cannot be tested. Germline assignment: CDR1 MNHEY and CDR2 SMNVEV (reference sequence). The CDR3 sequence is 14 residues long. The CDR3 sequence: CASSPQTGGREQYF.

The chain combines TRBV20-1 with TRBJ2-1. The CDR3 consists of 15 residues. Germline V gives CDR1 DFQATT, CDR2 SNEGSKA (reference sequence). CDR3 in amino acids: CSALELQLSYNEQFF.

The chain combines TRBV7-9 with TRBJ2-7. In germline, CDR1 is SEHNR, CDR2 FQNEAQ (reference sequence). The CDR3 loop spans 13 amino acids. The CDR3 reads CASSHRGLYEQYF. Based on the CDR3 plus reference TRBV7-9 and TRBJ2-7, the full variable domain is DTGVSQNPRHKITKRGQNVTFRCDPISEHNRLYWYRQTLGQGPEFLTYFQNEAQLEKSRLLSDRFSAERPKGSFSTLEIQRTEQGDSAMYLCASSHRGLYEQYFGPGTRLTVT.

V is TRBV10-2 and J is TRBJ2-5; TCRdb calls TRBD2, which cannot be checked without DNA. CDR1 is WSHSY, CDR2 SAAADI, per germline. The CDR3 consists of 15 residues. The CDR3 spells CASGDGPGLAETQYF.

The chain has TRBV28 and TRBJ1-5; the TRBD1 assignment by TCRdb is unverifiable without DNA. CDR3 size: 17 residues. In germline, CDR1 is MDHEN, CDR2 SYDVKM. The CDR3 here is CASSQGQDDYSNQPQHF.